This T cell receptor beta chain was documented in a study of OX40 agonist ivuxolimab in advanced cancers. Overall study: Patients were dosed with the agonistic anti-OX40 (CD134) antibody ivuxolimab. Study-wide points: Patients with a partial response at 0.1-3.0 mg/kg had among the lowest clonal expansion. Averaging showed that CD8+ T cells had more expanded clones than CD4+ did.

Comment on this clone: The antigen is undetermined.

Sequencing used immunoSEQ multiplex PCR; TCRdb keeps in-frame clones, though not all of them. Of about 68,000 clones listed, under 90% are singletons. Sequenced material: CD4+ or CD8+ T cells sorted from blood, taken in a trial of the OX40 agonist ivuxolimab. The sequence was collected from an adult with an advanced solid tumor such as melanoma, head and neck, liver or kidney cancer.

CDR3 nucleotide sequence: TGTGCCAGCAGCCGGGAACTAGCGGGGGGGACAGATACGCAGTATTTT. Residues: CASSRELAGGTDTQYF. This sequence joins TRBV4-2 and TRBJ2-3; TRBD2 aligns across 13 bases. V was clipped by 4 bases and J by 3 bases; unmatched bases: 4. Germline CDR1 is LGHNA and CDR2 is YNFKEQ. This CDR3 region has 16 residues.